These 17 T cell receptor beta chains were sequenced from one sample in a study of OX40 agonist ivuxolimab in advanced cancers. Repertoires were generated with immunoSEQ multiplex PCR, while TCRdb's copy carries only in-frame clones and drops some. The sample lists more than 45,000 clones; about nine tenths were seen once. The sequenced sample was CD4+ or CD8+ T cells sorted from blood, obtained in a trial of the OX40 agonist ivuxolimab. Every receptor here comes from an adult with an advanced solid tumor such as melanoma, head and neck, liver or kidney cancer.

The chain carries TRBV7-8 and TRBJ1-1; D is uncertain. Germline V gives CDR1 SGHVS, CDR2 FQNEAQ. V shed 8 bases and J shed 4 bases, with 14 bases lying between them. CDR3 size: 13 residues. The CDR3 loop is CASSNAVATEAFF. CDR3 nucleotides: TGTGCCAGCTCCAATGCGGTGGCCACTGAAGCTTTCTTT.

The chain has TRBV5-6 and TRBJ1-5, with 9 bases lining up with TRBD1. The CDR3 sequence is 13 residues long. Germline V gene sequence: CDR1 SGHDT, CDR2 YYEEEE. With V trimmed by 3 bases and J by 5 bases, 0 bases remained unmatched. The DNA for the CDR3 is TGTGCCAGCAGCTGGACAGGGGATCAGCCCCAGCATTTT. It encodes CASSWTGDQPQHF.

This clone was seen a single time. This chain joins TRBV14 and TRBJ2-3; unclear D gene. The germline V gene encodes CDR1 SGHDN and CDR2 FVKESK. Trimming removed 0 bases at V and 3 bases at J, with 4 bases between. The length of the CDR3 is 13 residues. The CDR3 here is CASSQDMTDTQYF. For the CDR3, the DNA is TGTGCCAGCAGCCAAGATATGACAGATACGCAGTATTTT.

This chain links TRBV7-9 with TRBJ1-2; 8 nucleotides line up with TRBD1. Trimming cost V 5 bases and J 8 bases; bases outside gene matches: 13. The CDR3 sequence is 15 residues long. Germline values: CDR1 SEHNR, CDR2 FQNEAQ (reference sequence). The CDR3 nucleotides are TGTGCCAGCAGCCCCGGGGAGACAGGGGACGGAGGCTACACCTTC. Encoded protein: CASSPGETGDGGYTF. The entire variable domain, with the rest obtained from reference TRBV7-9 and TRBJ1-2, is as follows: DTGVSQNPRHKITKRGQNVTFRCDPISEHNRLYWYRQTLGQGPEFLTYFQNEAQLEKSRLLSDRFSAERPKGSFSTLEIQRTEQGDSAMYLCASSPGETGDGGYTFGSGTRLTVV.

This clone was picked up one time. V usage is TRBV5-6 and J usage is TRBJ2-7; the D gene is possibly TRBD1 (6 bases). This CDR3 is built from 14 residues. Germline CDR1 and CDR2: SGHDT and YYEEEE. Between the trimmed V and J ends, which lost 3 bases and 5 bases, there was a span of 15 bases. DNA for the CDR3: TGTGCCAGCAGCTCACAGGGATATCAGGACGAGCAGTACGTC. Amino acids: CASSSQGYQDEQYV.

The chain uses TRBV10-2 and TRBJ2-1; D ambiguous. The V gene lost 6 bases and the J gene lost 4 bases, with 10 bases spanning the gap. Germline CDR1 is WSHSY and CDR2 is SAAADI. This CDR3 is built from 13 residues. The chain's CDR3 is CASSMTHYNEQFF. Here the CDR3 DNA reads TGCGCCAGCAGCATGACTCATTACAATGAGCAGTTCTTC.

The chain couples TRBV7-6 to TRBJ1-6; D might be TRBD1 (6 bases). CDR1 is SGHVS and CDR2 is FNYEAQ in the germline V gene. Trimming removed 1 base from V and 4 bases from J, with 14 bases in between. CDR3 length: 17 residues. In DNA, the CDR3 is TGTGCCAGCAGCTTAGGAGTACGGACAGCTTATAATTCACCCCTCCACTTT. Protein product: CASSLGVRTAYNSPLHF.

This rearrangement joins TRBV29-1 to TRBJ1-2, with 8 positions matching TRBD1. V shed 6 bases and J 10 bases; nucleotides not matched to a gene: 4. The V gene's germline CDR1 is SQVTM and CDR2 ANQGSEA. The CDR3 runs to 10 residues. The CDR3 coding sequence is TGCAGCGTCGACAGGGGTGTCTACACCTTC. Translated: CSVDRGVYTF.

The CDR3 protein is CASSLNFLGDGYTF. The CDR3, as DNA: TGTGCCAGCAGCTTAAACTTCTTGGGGGATGGCTACACCTTC. The chain joins TRBV7-9 to TRBJ1-2; D is possibly TRBD1 (5 bases). Germline CDR1 SEHNR, CDR2 FQNEAQ (reference sequence). Trimming removed 2 bases from V and 6 bases from J, with 13 bases in between. This CDR3 is 14 amino acids long.

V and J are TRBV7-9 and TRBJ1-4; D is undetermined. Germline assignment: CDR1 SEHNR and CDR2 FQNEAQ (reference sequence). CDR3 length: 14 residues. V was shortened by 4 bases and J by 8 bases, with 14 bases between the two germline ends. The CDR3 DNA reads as TGTGCCAGCAGCTCAGGTGGCATAAGGGAAAAACTGTTTTTT. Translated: CASSSGGIREKLFF.

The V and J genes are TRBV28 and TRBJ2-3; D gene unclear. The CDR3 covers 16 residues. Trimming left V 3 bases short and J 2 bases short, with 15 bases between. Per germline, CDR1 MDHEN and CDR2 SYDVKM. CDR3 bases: TGTGCCAGCAGTTTGTTTAGGCAGTCCCACACAGATACGCAGTATTTT. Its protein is CASSLFRQSHTDTQYF.

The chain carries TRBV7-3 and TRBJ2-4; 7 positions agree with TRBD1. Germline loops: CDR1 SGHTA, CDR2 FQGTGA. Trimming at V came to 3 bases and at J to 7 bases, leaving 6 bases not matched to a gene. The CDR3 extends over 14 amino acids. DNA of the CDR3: TGTGCCAGCAGCTTCACAGGGGCTGGGAACATTCAGTACTTC. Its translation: CASSFTGAGNIQYF.

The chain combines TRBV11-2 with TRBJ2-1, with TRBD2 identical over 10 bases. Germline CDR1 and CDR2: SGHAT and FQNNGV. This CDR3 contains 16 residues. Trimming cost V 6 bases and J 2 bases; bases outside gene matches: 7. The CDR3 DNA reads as TGTGCCAGCAGTTATAGCGGGAGGCTCCCCTACAATGAGCAGTTCTTC. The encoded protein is CASSYSGRLPYNEQFF.

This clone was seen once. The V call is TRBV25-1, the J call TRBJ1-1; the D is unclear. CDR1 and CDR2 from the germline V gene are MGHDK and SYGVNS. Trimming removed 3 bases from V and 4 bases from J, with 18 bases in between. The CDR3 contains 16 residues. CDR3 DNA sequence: TGTGCCAGCAGTGACCCCAGATTGGACCGAGCCACTGAAGCTTTCTTT. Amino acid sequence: CASSDPRLDRATEAFF.

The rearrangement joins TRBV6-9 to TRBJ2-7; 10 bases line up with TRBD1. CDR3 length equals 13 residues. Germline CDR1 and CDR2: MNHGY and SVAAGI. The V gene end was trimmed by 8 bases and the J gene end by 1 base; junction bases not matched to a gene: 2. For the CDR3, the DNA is TGTGCCAGCGGACAGGGGGGGTCCTACGAGCAGTACGTC. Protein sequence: CASGQGGSYEQYV.

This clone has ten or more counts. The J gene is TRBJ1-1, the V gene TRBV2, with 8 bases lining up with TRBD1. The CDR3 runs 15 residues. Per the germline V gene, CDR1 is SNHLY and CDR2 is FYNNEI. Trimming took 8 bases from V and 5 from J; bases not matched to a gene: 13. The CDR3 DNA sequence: TGTGCCAGCGGAACACAGGGGGAAAGAACAACTGAAGCTTTCTTT. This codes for CASGTQGERTTEAFF.

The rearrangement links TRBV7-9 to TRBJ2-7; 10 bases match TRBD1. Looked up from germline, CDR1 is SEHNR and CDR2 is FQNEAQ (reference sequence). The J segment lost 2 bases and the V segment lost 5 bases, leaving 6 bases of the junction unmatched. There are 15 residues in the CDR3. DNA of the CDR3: TGTGCCAGCAGCCGCGGGACAGGGGACCCCTACGAGCAGTACTTC. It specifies CASSRGTGDPYEQYF.